Below, 24 T cell receptor beta chains from the same sample are listed, as sequenced in a study of T cells in Graves' hyperthyroidism and ophthalmopathy. RNA transcripts were the template for amplifying TCR beta CDR3 regions. The study used the HTBI primer set for a first-round RT-PCR of the TCR CDR3. TCRdb re-analysed the multiplex PCR reads in MiXCR, keeping a single row per CDR3 protein. The sample yields 550,000 to 700,000 distinct CDR3 sequences, 14% to 15% seen once. Sequenced: blood. The receptors were sampled from a woman between 40 and 55 years old with Graves' ophthalmopathy.

The chain is built from TRBV12-3 or TRBV12-4 and TRBJ2-5, with unresolved D. CDR3 length: 13 amino acids. Trimming shortened V by 4 bases and J by 4 bases, and 10 bases separated the two germline ends. This chain's CDR3 is CASSSILGETQYF. In DNA, the CDR3 is TGTGCCAGCAGTTCAATTTTAGGAGAGACCCAGTACTTC.

This clonotype came up a few times. This chain connects TRBV5-1 to TRBJ2-5; 7 positions agree with TRBD2. Germline loops: CDR1 SGHRS, CDR2 YFSETQ. J was trimmed by 3 bases and V by 5 bases; bases with no gene match: 7. This CDR3 region has 14 residues. The CDR3 reads CASRSGEGKETQYF. The CDR3 nucleotides read TGCGCCAGCAGATCCGGGGAGGGGAAAGAGACCCAGTACTTC.

This clonotype occurred many times. The V and J genes are TRBV7-8 and TRBJ2-7; no clear D gene. The CDR3 runs 12 residues. With 3 bases removed from V and 6 bases from J, the gap between germline ends came to 9 bases. Germline CDR1 and CDR2: SGHVS and FQNEAQ. Here the CDR3 reads CASSFRLSEQYF. In DNA, the CDR3 is TGTGCCAGCAGCTTTCGGTTGAGCGAGCAGTACTTC.

This clonotype was counted a single time. The chain carries TRBV7-2 and TRBJ1-3; D is uncertain. CDR1 and CDR2 (germline): SGHTA, FQGNSA. This CDR3 comprises 14 residues. With 5 bases removed from V and 0 bases from J, the gap between germline ends came to 8 bases. As DNA, the CDR3 is TGTGCCAGCAGCCCCCCCATCTCTGGAAACACCATATATTTT. Translation: CASSPPISGNTIYF.

This clonotype was detected only a few times. The germline gene is not matched at one end of the junction; a read error may be the cause. This chain joins TRBV3-1 and TRBJ1-1; D not resolved. The CDR3 covers 14 residues. Germline CDR1 LGHDT, CDR2 YNNKEL (reference sequence). The CDR3 nucleotides are TGTGCCGGCAGCCAAGATATGGTGAACACTGAAGCTTTCTTT. Translated: CAGSQDMVNTEAFF.

This clonotype has ten or more counts. The chain employs TRBV9 and TRBJ1-1; unclear D gene. The CDR3 has 12 residues. CDR1 and CDR2 (germline): SGDLS, YYNGEE. Trimming left V 3 bases short and J 4 bases short, with 7 bases between. CDR3 region: CASSAPGTEAFF. As DNA, the CDR3 is TGTGCCAGCAGCGCCCCAGGCACTGAAGCTTTCTTT.

In this sample, this clonotype turned up many times. The chain is built from TRBV6-2 or TRBV6-3 and TRBJ2-2; TRBD1 matches at 7 bases. This CDR3 region has 16 residues. V gave up 2 bases and J gave up 1 base; unmatched junction bases: 4. From germline, CDR1 is MNHEY and CDR2 SVGEGT. The CDR3 sequence: CASSYLPGGNTGELFF. CDR3 coding DNA: TGTGCCAGCAGTTACCTCCCAGGGGGGAACACCGGGGAGCTGTTTTTT.

This clonotype was picked up many times. The V gene is TRBV10-3, the J gene TRBJ2-7; D unresolved. V lost 4 bases to trimming and J lost 5 bases, with 9 bases between them. The CDR3 spans 12 residues. Germline CDR1 is ENHRY and CDR2 is SYGVKD. The CDR3 protein is CAISASSNEQYF. The CDR3 DNA sequence: TGTGCCATCAGTGCGAGTAGCAACGAGCAGTACTTC.

This clonotype appeared many times. The chain has TRBV10-3 and TRBJ2-2, with 8 bases matching TRBD2. This CDR3 has 14 residues. Trimming removed 10 bases from V and 9 bases from J; junction bases left unmatched: 13. Germline V gene data show CDR1 as ENHRY and CDR2 as SYGVKD. CDR3 sequence (DNA): TGTGCCACCGCATTAGCGGGAAGCCTCCGGGAGCTGTTTTTT. It encodes CATALAGSLRELFF.

This clonotype appeared once. V is TRBV6-4 and J is TRBJ2-7; no clear D gene. The CDR3 sequence is 14 residues long. Germline loops: CDR1 MRHNA, CDR2 SNTAGT. The V gene lost 3 bases and the J gene lost 0 bases, with 9 bases spanning the gap. The CDR3 region is CASSDLQSSYEQYF. The CDR3 DNA follows: TGTGCCAGCAGTGATCTGCAGAGCTCCTACGAGCAGTACTTC.

CDR3 sequence (DNA): TGTGCCAGCAACAGGGCAGGGGACTTCTACGAGCAGTACTTC. Translating gives CASNRAGDFYEQYF. This chain uses TRBV6-2 or TRBV6-3 with TRBJ2-7; either TRBD1 or TRBD2 may fit D (6 bases each). The germline V and J ends were trimmed by 7 bases and 3 bases, with 16 bases remaining between them. This CDR3 spans 14 amino acids. Germline-derived CDR1 and CDR2 are MNHEY and SVGEGT.

The chain combines TRBV28 with TRBJ1-3; a possible D gene is TRBD1 (5 bases). The ends were cut back, 6 bases at V and 4 bases at J, with 16 bases in the middle. Per germline, CDR1 MDHEN and CDR2 SYDVKM. The CDR3 covers 15 residues. The CDR3 nucleotides read TGTGCCAGCAGCCCTACGACAGCCTCCGGAAACACCATATATTTT. Its translation: CASSPTTASGNTIYF.

This clonotype was observed a handful of times. The J gene is TRBJ2-4, the V gene TRBV29-1, with 9 bases lining up with TRBD1. J lost 7 bases, V lost 6 bases, and 7 bases had no gene match. This CDR3 has 13 amino acids. From germline, CDR1 is SQVTM and CDR2 ANQGSEA. CDR3 bases: TGCAGCGTACCGGGACAGGGCCACAACATTCAGTACTTC. Residues: CSVPGQGHNIQYF.

This clonotype was picked up one time. The V and J genes are TRBV6-1 and TRBJ1-2, with D possibly TRBD1 on 6 matching bases. V shed 6 bases and J shed 8 bases, with 16 bases lying between them. Germline CDR1 MNHNS, CDR2 SASEGT. This CDR3 is 13 amino acids long. The CDR3: CASSQGGAKGYTF. CDR3 DNA sequence: TGTGCCAGCAGCCAAGGGGGGGCTAAAGGCTACACCTTC.

This clonotype was observed many times. The rearrangement joins TRBV24-1 to TRBJ2-3, with D perhaps TRBD2 (5 bases). Germline assignment: CDR1 KGHDR and CDR2 SFDVKD. With 1 base removed from V and 4 bases from J, the gap between germline ends came to 11 bases. The CDR3 runs 15 residues. The CDR3 is CATSDFTGSADTQYF. Written as DNA, the CDR3 is TGTGCCACCAGTGATTTTACGGGTAGCGCAGATACGCAGTATTTT.

This clonotype has at least ten counts. V and J are TRBV11-3 and TRBJ2-3; TRBD2 is a possible D gene (5 bases). The CDR3 has 13 residues. From germline, CDR1 is SGHNT and CDR2 YENEEA. Between the trimmed V and J ends, which lost 2 bases and 6 bases, there was a span of 9 bases. In nucleotides, the CDR3 is TGTGCCAGCAGCTTAAGCTCGGGGGATACGCAGTATTTT. It specifies CASSLSSGDTQYF.

In its sample, this clonotype was seen many times. The J gene is TRBJ1-1, the V gene TRBV30; D gene ambiguous. Germline V gene data show CDR1 as GTSNPN and CDR2 as SVGIG (reference sequence). Between the trimmed V and J ends, which lost 1 base and 1 base, there was a span of 19 bases. This CDR3 region has 17 residues. This CDR3 is CAWSGGSSNAANTEAFF. Here the CDR3 DNA reads TGTGCCTGGAGTGGCGGGAGTAGTAATGCTGCGAACACTGAAGCTTTCTTT.

The chain uses TRBV6-5 and TRBJ1-2, with unresolved D. Trimming took 1 base from V and 5 from J, leaving 14 bases between them. Germline assignment: CDR1 MNHEY and CDR2 SVGAGI. The CDR3 spans 15 residues. The CDR3 region is CASSYYPVVGYGYTF. Here the CDR3 DNA reads TGTGCCAGCAGTTACTACCCGGTTGTAGGGTATGGCTACACCTTC.

Many counts were recorded for this clonotype. The chain links TRBV11-2 to TRBJ2-2, with TRBD2 matching 8 bases. Germline CDR1 is SGHAT and CDR2 is FQNNGV. Losses at the gene ends were 5 bases for V and 0 bases for J; bases not matched to a gene: 2. The CDR3 loop spans 15 amino acids. The CDR3 region has the DNA TGTGCCAGCAGCCGTAGCGGGACGAACACCGGGGAGCTGTTTTTT. It encodes CASSRSGTNTGELFF.

This clonotype was counted ten times or more. A much larger clone sits a single nucleotide away, making a read error possible. The gene calls are TRBV28 and TRBJ2-7, with D possibly TRBD1 on 6 matching bases. Germline assignment: CDR1 MDHEN and CDR2 SYDVKM. There are 12 residues in the CDR3. V lost 8 bases, J lost 0 bases, and 8 bases lay in between. The DNA for the CDR3 is TGTGCCAGCCAGGACAGCTCCTACGAGCAGTACTTC. It yields the protein CASQDSSYEQYF.

The table lists this clonotype with many counts. The CDR3 protein is CASSLGPLQGPEAFF. CDR3 in DNA: TGTGCCAGCAGTTTAGGCCCCCTACAAGGTCCTGAAGCTTTCTTT. The chain joins TRBV12-3 or TRBV12-4 to TRBJ1-1; no clear D. The CDR3 consists of 15 residues. Deletions cut 1 base from V and 6 bases from J, with 15 bases between.

There are many counts of this clonotype. The V call is TRBV7-8, the J call TRBJ2-5; D might be TRBD2 (6 bases). This CDR3 comprises 15 residues. V lost 2 bases and J lost 0, with 10 bases in between. Germline V gene lookup returns CDR1 SGHVS and CDR2 FQNEAQ. The CDR3 DNA is TGTGCCAGCAGCTTACGAAGGGACTACCAAGAGACCCAGTACTTC. Translating it yields CASSLRRDYQETQYF.

The chain is built from TRBV5-1 and TRBJ2-7, with 7 bases lining up with TRBD1. This CDR3 is 17 amino acids long. V trimming: 5 bases; J trimming: 0 bases; junction bases outside the gene matches: 14. The germline V gene encodes CDR1 SGHRS and CDR2 YFSETQ. The CDR3 DNA sequence: TGCGCCAGCAGGAGGGGGCCTTATGTCGGTAACTCCTACGAGCAGTACTTC. It yields the protein CASRRGPYVGNSYEQYF. Full variable domain (remainder filled in from reference TRBV5-1 and TRBJ2-7): KAGVTQTPRYLIKTRGQQVTLSCSPISGHRSVSWYQQTPGQGLQFLFEYFSETQRNKGNFPGRFSGRQFSNSRSEMNVSTLELGDSALYLCASRRGPYVGNSYEQYFGPGTRLTVT.

This clonotype occurred a few times. The J gene is TRBJ1-5, the V gene TRBV6-4; tentative D call: TRBD1 (5 bases). Germline values: CDR1 MRHNA, CDR2 SNTAGT. This CDR3 has 13 residues. The germline V and J ends were trimmed by 10 bases and 3 bases, with 13 bases remaining between them. The CDR3 bases are TGTGCCAATATTGACGGGACCAATCAGCCCCAGCATTTT. This gives the protein CANIDGTNQPQHF.